This T cell receptor (beta chain) comes out of a study of CD8 T cells in Susac syndrome (dated by TCRdb to between 2018 and 2021). Regarding the research as a whole: Among the Susac syndrome patients who were sequenced, clinically active disease was present in more than 5 and clinical remission was observed in roughly eight. Susac syndrome patients were therapy-naive, on corticosteroids (some also receiving IVIg), or on IVIg alone at blood withdrawal. The study used repertoire sequencing to test whether antigen drove CD8+ T cell activation and differentiation in Susac syndrome. Results the study describes overall, beyond this receptor: The TCR sequencing and HLA analysis was acknowledged to have included a relatively small number of individuals. In the CD4+ T cell repertoire of Susac syndrome patients, clonal expansion was not detected.

As concerns this clonotype: Its antigen target is currently unknown. No base quality values were provided; no much bigger clone lies one nucleotide off.

The CDR3 covers 12 residues, taking in both the cysteine and the phenylalanine. Left in the record is the CDR3 DNA by itself, 36 bases read in frame from the first base. V loses 2 bases, J loses 6 bases, and the germline ends lie 8 bases apart. The germline V gene (reference sequence) gives CDR1 as GTSNPN and CDR2 as SVGIG. Peripheral blood CD8+ and CD4+ T cells from healthy donors, Susac syndrome patients and multiple sclerosis patients were profiled using high-throughput TCR beta sequencing. Susac syndrome patients met recently defined diagnostic criteria for definite or probable disease. Bulk CD8+ and CD4+ T cells were purified magnetically by negative isolation, whereas CD8+ TEMRA cells were enriched by FACS. Blood was collected in EDTA tubes and processed within 24 hours, with PBMCs isolated through density gradient centrifugation. PBMCs intended for TCR sequencing were cryopreserved in liquid nitrogen and thawed later in a water bath at 37 degrees C. The sorted or isolated CD4+, CD8+ and CD8+ TEMRA cells had a purity of 90% or higher.

RNA was extracted using the RNeasy kit, and about 0.45 to 1 ug of the RNA was reverse transcribed with random hexamers. The immunoSEQ multiplex PCR assay, which covers 54 Vbeta and 13 Jbeta segments, was used to amplify TCR beta CDR3 regions. PCR amplification bias was corrected by using a synthetic template baseline for primer optimization and computational correction. The study's own analysis went as follows. Reads were annotated to V, D and J genes according to IMGT and were analyzed with immunoSEQ Analyzer, with only productive sequences retained. To calculate clonality, Shannon entropy was normalized by log2 of the number of productive unique sequences and then subtracted from one. Public and private clones were assessed among the 100 most prevalent clones of each patient and control. Clones were defined as Susac-specific when absent from the healthy and MS cohorts, from over a thousand published viral clones and from other ImmuneACCESS disease sequences. The public reads were run again by TCRdb, first through fastp at Q25 and then through MiXCR, and only productive beta chains were kept. Each entry merges the rows of one CDR3 protein and shows their most common DNA and genes. V and J calls and clone size were set by TCRdb, not the authors. The sample table contains some 110,000 distinct CDR3 sequences; only one count was recorded for 96% of them. 0.11% to 0.15% of the sample belongs to the ten largest clones.

The rearranged chain carries TRBV30 and TRBJ2-1, with the D gene not clear enough to name. Sequenced input: CD4+ T cells from PBMCs. The sequence came from a human donor with Susac syndrome. The sequence in DNA is TGTGCCTGGAGTTACCCCGCCAATGAGCAGTTCTTC. Its translation is CAWSYPANEQFF.